This is a list of T cell receptor beta chains from one sample in a study of blood T cell repertoires in COVID-19. Generated by immunoSEQ multiplex PCR, the TCRdb table keeps only in-frame clones and is missing some. Among approximately 360,000 clones listed, roughly 90% were seen once. Sequenced sample: PBMCs or T cells enriched from blood (not recorded which). Receptors were obtained from a woman aged 30 to 39 with acute COVID-19. Both conserved end residues are part of each CDR3. A D gene is named only where the DNA matches it firmly. Rows give clone size only sometimes, using once, few, many, or a class for an expanded clone.

NA	TRBV2	TRBJ2-4	TRBD2	CASSVGLAGGAKNIQYF	TGTGCCAGCAGTGTCGGACTAGCAGGAGGGGCCAAAAACATTCAGTACTTC
NA	TRBV12-3/TRBV12-4	TRBJ2-2	NA	CAGRDSFTGELFF	TGTGCCGGGCGGGACAGCTTCACCGGGGAGCTGTTTTTT
NA	TRBV19	TRBJ2-7	NA	CASSSGSGRFEQYF	TGTGCCAGTAGTTCGGGGTCAGGGAGGTTCGAGCAGTACTTC
NA	TRBV5-3	TRBJ1-1	NA	CARSLGIYSRNTEAFF	TGTGCCAGAAGCTTGGGAATCTACAGTAGGAACACTGAAGCTTTCTTT
once	TRBV12-3/TRBV12-4	TRBJ1-6	TRBD1	CASGTGVSPLHF	TGTGCCAGCGGGACAGGGGTCTCACCCCTCCACTTT
NA	TRBV11-3	TRBJ2-2	TRBD1	CASSSRDRGYGELFF	TGTGCCAGCAGCTCCCGGGACAGGGGATACGGGGAGCTGTTTTTT
NA	TRBV7-3	TRBJ1-2	NA	CASSLLAVLGYTF	TGTGCCAGCAGCTTATTAGCGGTGCTTGGCTACACCTTC
NA	TRBV20-1	TRBJ2-1	NA	CSARSDNEQFF	TGCAGTGCTAGAAGCGACAATGAGCAGTTCTTC
NA	TRBV9	TRBJ2-1	NA	CASSVVLRSTQFF	TGTGCCAGCAGCGTAGTACTGCGGTCCACCCAGTTCTTC
NA	TRBV6-2/TRBV6-3	TRBJ2-7	TRBD1	CASSYNPTGEGYEQYF	TGTGCCAGCAGTTATAACCCGACAGGGGAAGGGTACGAGCAGTACTTC
NA	TRBV21-1	TRBJ1-6	NA	CASTVDRVCSPLHF	TGTGCCAGCACCGTGGACAGGGTTTGTTCACCCCTCCACTTT
NA	TRBV5-6	TRBJ1-1	NA	CASSLGDTEAFF	TGTGCCAGCAGTCTCGGGGACACTGAAGCTTTCTTT
NA	TRBV9	TRBJ2-1	TRBD1	CASSSGQAKNEQFF	TGTGCCAGCAGCTCGGGACAGGCAAAAAATGAGCAGTTCTTC
NA	TRBV5-1	TRBJ1-4	NA	CASSLGDYGENEKLFF	TGCGCCAGCAGCTTGGGGGACTATGGGGAGAATGAAAAACTGTTTTTT
NA	TRBV5-8	TRBJ1-5	TRBD1	CASSPRQGVNQPQHF	TGTGCCAGCAGCCCGAGACAGGGTGTGAATCAGCCCCAGCATTTT
once	TRBV2	TRBJ1-5	NA	CASSFRASNQPQHF	TGTGCCAGCAGTTTCAGGGCTAGCAATCAGCCCCAGCATTTT
NA	TRBV9	TRBJ1-4	NA	CASSPGAATNEKLFF	TGTGCCAGCAGCCCTGGGGCAGCAACTAATGAAAAACTGTTTTTT
NA	TRBV7-8	TRBJ2-1	NA	CASSLQARDIKPNEQFF	TGTGCCAGCAGCTTACAAGCCCGGGACATCAAGCCCAATGAGCAGTTCTTC
few	TRBV5-6	TRBJ1-5	TRBD1	CASSYCLRRQGHQPQHF	TGTGCCAGCAGCTATTGTTTAAGGAGACAGGGTCATCAGCCCCAGCATTTT
once	TRBV14	TRBJ2-3	NA	CASSLQRIANTQYF	TGTGCCAGCAGCCTTCAGCGCATAGCGAATACGCAGTATTTT
NA	TRBV6-4	TRBJ1-1	TRBD1	CAGFYGTGPLKAFF	TGTGCCGGATTCTACGGGACAGGTCCATTGAAGGCTTTCTTT
once	TRBV18	TRBJ1-5	TRBD1	CASSPDRGGQPQHF	TGTGCCAGCTCACCCGACAGGGGCGGTCAGCCCCAGCATTTT
few	TRBV6-5	TRBJ1-6	NA	CASKDRTYNSPLHF	TGTGCCAGCAAAGACAGGACCTATAATTCACCCCTCCACTTT
NA	TRBV4-3	TRBJ1-1	NA	CASSQRGYYGQDTEAFF	TGCGCCAGCAGCCAAAGAGGGTATTATGGTCAGGACACTGAAGCTTTCTTT
NA	TRBV13	TRBJ1-2	NA	CASSIGRRNYGYTF	TGTGCCAGCAGCATAGGGCGGAGGAACTATGGCTACACCTTC
NA	TRBV5-1	TRBJ1-4	TRBD1	CASSLVQGAEEKLFF	TGCGCCAGCAGCTTGGTCCAGGGGGCGGAGGAAAAACTGTTTTTT
NA	TRBV5-1	TRBJ2-2	TRBD1	CASDTGTVWTGELFF	TGCGCCAGCGACACCGGGACAGTGTGGACCGGGGAGCTGTTTTTT
NA	TRBV7-3	TRBJ1-1	TRBD1	CASSLIPGGRTEAFF	TGTGCCAGCAGCTTAATCCCAGGGGGGAGGACTGAAGCTTTCTTT
NA	TRBV3-1/TRBV3-2	TRBJ2-5	NA	CASSQGSVRPNSGQYF	TGTGCCAGCAGCCAAGGTAGCGTGCGGCCGAATTCAGGCCAGTACTTC
NA	TRBV7-3	TRBJ1-6	NA	CASSLSATANSPLHF	TGTGCCAGCAGCTTATCGGCGACAGCGAATTCACCCCTCCACTTT
once	TRBV12-5	TRBJ2-7	NA	CASGPARKGDSYEQYF	TGTGCTAGTGGTCCAGCTAGGAAGGGGGACTCCTACGAGCAGTACTTC
NA	TRBV15	TRBJ2-7	NA	CATSSPWGDEQYF	TGTGCCACCAGCAGCCCCTGGGGGGACGAGCAGTACTTC
NA	TRBV6-4	TRBJ1-1	TRBD1	CASSDSDRGNTEAFF	TGTGCCAGCAGTGACTCCGACAGGGGGAACACTGAAGCTTTCTTT
NA	TRBV9	TRBJ2-1	NA	CASSPSLLSANEQFF	TGTGCCAGCAGCCCCTCCTTATTGAGCGCCAATGAGCAGTTCTTC
NA	TRBV2	TRBJ2-3	TRBD2	CASRGTSGVKDTQYF	TGTGCCAGCAGAGGGACTAGCGGGGTTAAAGATACGCAGTATTTT
once	TRBV19	TRBJ2-2	TRBD2	CASSTLAGTANTGELFF	TGTGCCAGTAGTACCCTAGCGGGGACTGCGAACACCGGGGAGCTGTTTTTT
NA	TRBV5-1	TRBJ2-3	NA	CASSLGHPSTDTQYF	TGCGCCAGCAGCTTGGGACACCCTAGCACAGATACGCAGTATTTT
NA	TRBV7-9	TRBJ1-2	TRBD1	CASSLEDRLNYGYTF	TGTGCCAGCAGCTTAGAGGACAGGCTTAACTATGGCTACACCTTC
once	TRBV29-1	TRBJ2-1	TRBD2	CSVDGFGGARDEQFF	TGCAGCGTTGATGGATTCGGGGGGGCCAGAGATGAGCAGTTCTTC
few	TRBV7-2	TRBJ1-1	TRBD1	CASSYGTGRNTEAFF	TGTGCCAGCAGCTACGGGACAGGGCGTAACACTGAAGCTTTCTTT
NA	TRBV7-2	TRBJ1-1	NA	CASSFQLTARAFF	TGTGCCAGCAGCTTTCAATTAACTGCACGAGCTTTCTTT
NA	TRBV10-2	TRBJ2-7	TRBD2	CASSDPGTSVVEHEQYF	TGCGCCAGCAGTGACCCCGGGACTAGCGTAGTTGAGCACGAGCAGTACTTC
NA	TRBV4-1	TRBJ2-2	NA	CASSHKTENTGELFF	TGCGCCAGCAGCCATAAGACAGAAAACACCGGGGAGCTGTTTTTT